These 29 T cell receptor beta chains originate from one sample sequenced in a study of blood T cell repertoires in COVID-19. TCRdb's copy holds only in-frame clones and misses some; the assay was immunoSEQ multiplex PCR. The table records 200,000 to 300,000 clones, 80% to 90% of them present only once. Sequencing was carried out using peripheral blood. Receptors originate from a woman aged 35 to 49 with acute or convalescent COVID-19.

The count of this clone is one. The chain joins TRBV4-1 to TRBJ2-2; TRBD1 aligns across 7 bases. CDR1 and CDR2 (germline): MGHRA, YSYEKL. The V gene end was trimmed by 4 bases and the J gene end by 2 bases; junction bases not matched to a gene: 4. The CDR3 covers 15 residues. CDR3 in DNA: TGCGCCAGCAGCCGGCGACAGGGAAACACCGGGGAGCTGTTTTTT. The encoded protein is CASSRRQGNTGELFF.

The chain combines TRBV5-6 with TRBJ1-2; 7 nucleotides line up with TRBD1. This CDR3 is built from 16 residues. Germline V gives CDR1 SGHDT, CDR2 YYEEEE. The J segment lost 4 bases and the V segment lost 2 bases, leaving 11 bases of the junction unmatched. The CDR3 bases are TGTGCCAGCAGCTTTTTCGGATCAGGGGGAGTCTATGGCTACACCTTC. This sequence encodes CASSFFGSGGVYGYTF. The variable domain in full, completed from reference TRBV5-6 and TRBJ1-2, reads DAGVTQSPTHLIKTRGQQVTLRCSPKSGHDTVSWYQQALGQGPQFIFQYYEEEERQRGNFPDRFSGHQFPNYSSELNVNALLLGDSALYLCASSFFGSGGVYGYTFGSGTRLTVV.

V is TRBV5-1 and J is TRBJ1-2; tentatively, D is TRBD1 (5 bases). The V gene lost 0 bases and the J gene lost 8 bases, with 11 bases spanning the gap. This CDR3 has 13 residues. Per the germline V gene, CDR1 is SGHRS and CDR2 is YFSETQ. CDR3 protein: CASSLEQGRGYTF. Written as DNA, the CDR3 is TGCGCCAGCAGCTTGGAGCAGGGTCGCGGCTACACCTTC.

V gene TRBV10-3 combines with J gene TRBJ2-6; TRBD1 aligns across 7 bases. The CDR3 is 16 amino acids. The germline V gene encodes CDR1 ENHRY and CDR2 SYGVKD. The junction had 5 bases not matched to a gene; V was cut back by 6 bases and J by 0 bases. The CDR3, as DNA: TGTGCCATCAGGACAGGGCGCGGCTCTGGGGCCAACGTCCTGACTTTC. Amino acids: CAIRTGRGSGANVLTF.

This rearrangement joins TRBV30 to TRBJ1-5, with D perhaps TRBD1 (6 bases). The ends were cut back, 0 bases at V and 3 bases at J, with 12 bases in the middle. The germline V gene encodes CDR1 GTSNPN and CDR2 SVGIG (reference sequence). The CDR3 runs to 15 residues. CDR3 sequence (DNA): TGTGCCTGGAGTGTAAAACAGGGATACAATCAGCCCCAGCATTTT. Its protein product is CAWSVKQGYNQPQHF.

The V and J genes are TRBV10-3 and TRBJ1-1; maybe TRBD1 (6 bases). Trimming took off 6 bases at V and 1 base at J, with 18 bases between the two ends. The CDR3 has 16 residues. Germline V CDR1 and CDR2: ENHRY, SYGVKD. CDR3 in DNA: TGTGCCATCAGGCCGAGGGGGGGCGAGGGGAACACTGAAGCTTTCTTT. It yields the protein CAIRPRGGEGNTEAFF.

J is TRBJ1-4 and V is TRBV3-1 (or the pseudogene TRBV3-2), with a tentative D call TRBD1 (5 bases). Germline V gene lookup returns CDR1 LGHDT and CDR2 YNNKEL (reference sequence). This CDR3 spans 15 amino acids. V was cut by 4 bases and J by 0 bases, with 9 bases left in between. The CDR3 spells CASSPRDSTNEKLFF. CDR3 bases: TGTGCCAGCAGCCCCAGGGATTCAACTAATGAAAAACTGTTTTTT.

The genes are TRBV27 and TRBJ1-2, with 11 nucleotides matching TRBD1. The CDR3 covers 15 residues. Germline V gene data show CDR1 as MNHEY and CDR2 as SMNVEV (reference sequence). The V gene end was trimmed by 5 bases and the J gene end by 2 bases; junction bases not matched to a gene: 4. Written as DNA, the CDR3 is TGTGCCAGCAGTCTAGGGACAGGGGGGAACTATGGCTACACCTTC. Protein: CASSLGTGGNYGYTF.

The chain is built from TRBV5-4 and TRBJ2-5; TRBD2 agrees at 7 bases. Germline V gene lookup returns CDR1 SGHNT and CDR2 YYREEE (reference sequence). Unmatched junction bases numbered 4, after V lost 0 bases and J lost 5 bases. The CDR3 spans 14 residues. This chain's CDR3 is CASSLEVSGETQYF. The CDR3 DNA follows: TGTGCCAGCAGCTTGGAAGTTAGCGGGGAGACCCAGTACTTC.

A remark on this clone: At the DNA level, this CDR3 is encoded by other sequences in the same sample as well. V usage is TRBV5-1 and J usage is TRBJ1-2; maybe TRBD1 (5 bases). There are 16 residues in the CDR3. CDR1 is SGHRS and CDR2 is YFSETQ in the germline V gene. V was cut by 0 bases and J by 6 bases, with 18 bases left in between. In DNA form, the CDR3 reads TGCGCCAGCAGCTTGGGGGGCGGTCTGCAGGGCGATGGCTACACCTTC. Translation gives CASSLGGGLQGDGYTF. Based on the CDR3 plus reference TRBV5-1 and TRBJ1-2, the full variable domain is KAGVTQTPRYLIKTRGQQVTLSCSPISGHRSVSWYQQTPGQGLQFLFEYFSETQRNKGNFPGRFSGRQFSNSRSEMNVSTLELGDSALYLCASSLGGGLQGDGYTFGSGTRLTVV.

This chain joins TRBV25-1 and TRBJ1-3; D is perhaps TRBD1 (6 bases). Germline values: CDR1 MGHDK, CDR2 SYGVNS. V dropped 7 bases and J dropped 0 bases, with 10 bases sitting between them. The CDR3 loop spans 14 amino acids. The CDR3 DNA follows: TGTGCCAGCAATATAGGGGGCTCTGGAAACACCATATATTTT. This sequence encodes CASNIGGSGNTIYF.

This chain links TRBV3-1 (or the pseudogene TRBV3-2) with TRBJ2-5; TRBD1 is a possible D gene (6 bases). Germline CDR1 LGHDT, CDR2 YNNKEL (reference sequence). This CDR3 has 13 residues. V lost 5 bases and J lost 2, with 9 bases in between. The CDR3 DNA sequence: TGTGCCAGCAGCACCACAGGGCAAGAGACCCAGTACTTC. It translates to CASSTTGQETQYF.

This rearrangement joins TRBV19 to TRBJ2-3; a weak D match, TRBD1 (6 bases). Germline-derived CDR1 and CDR2 are LNHDA and SQIVND (reference sequence). The CDR3 has 12 residues. Trimming took 6 bases from V and 11 from J, leaving 15 bases between them. For the CDR3, the DNA is TGTGCCAGTAGCGAGGGGGTAAGTCAGCAGTATTTT. Its translation is CASSEGVSQQYF.

This chain joins TRBV11-1 and TRBJ1-2, with 9 bases identical to TRBD1. CDR3 length equals 15 residues. The germline CDR1 and CDR2 sequences are SGHAT and FQDESV (reference sequence). Trimming removed 5 bases from V and 4 bases from J; junction bases left unmatched: 8. CDR3 nucleotide sequence: TGTGCCAGCAGCAAAGGACAGGGGAGCCGCTATGGCTACACCTTC. Protein product: CASSKGQGSRYGYTF.

V usage is TRBV12-5 and J usage is TRBJ1-1; no clear D gene. V lost 1 base and J 9 bases, leaving 6 bases between the germline ends. CDR1 LGHNT and CDR2 FRNRAP come from the germline V gene. This CDR3 is 11 amino acids long. The DNA for the CDR3 is TGTGCTAGTGGTTTGGGTCTTCAAGCTTTCTTT. It yields the protein CASGLGLQAFF.

This clone was counted a single time. This chain connects TRBV6-5 to TRBJ2-1; D unclear. The CDR3 is 14 residues long. V gave up 8 bases and J gave up 3 bases, with 14 bases separating them. In germline, CDR1 is MNHEY, CDR2 SVGAGI. CDR3 sequence reads: CASRRSLLYNEQFF. DNA for the CDR3: TGTGCCAGCCGTAGGAGCCTTCTCTACAATGAGCAGTTCTTC.

The chain recombines TRBV9 with TRBJ1-1; 8 bases align to TRBD1. The CDR3 covers 15 residues. With V trimmed by 4 bases and J by 3 bases, 8 bases remained unmatched. The germline V gene has CDR1 SGDLS and CDR2 YYNGEE. CDR3 sequence reads: CASSPHRGVYTEAFF. CDR3 in DNA: TGTGCCAGCAGCCCCCACAGGGGGGTTTACACTGAAGCTTTCTTT.

This chain uses TRBV5-1 with TRBJ2-2; TRBD2 aligns across 11 bases. The V gene's germline CDR1 is SGHRS and CDR2 YFSETQ. With 6 bases clipped from V and 7 bases from J, the junction kept 11 bases outside the gene matches. The CDR3 has 16 amino acids. Here the CDR3 DNA reads TGCGCCAGCAAGACACTAGCGGGGGCGACTGGCGGGGAGCTGTTTTTT. Protein: CASKTLAGATGGELFF.

The genes are TRBV18 and TRBJ1-1, with unresolved D. Germline V gene sequence: CDR1 KGHSH, CDR2 LQKENI. This CDR3 spans 14 amino acids. Trimming took off 1 base at V and 1 base at J, with 7 bases between the two ends. CDR3 in amino acids: CASSPLSRNTEAFF. CDR3 DNA: TGTGCCAGCTCACCACTGTCCAGGAACACTGAAGCTTTCTTT.

CDR3 nucleotide sequence: TGTGCCTGGAGTGTACTGGGAGGCGGCAATCAGCCCCAGCATTTT. It is translated as CAWSVLGGGNQPQHF. This rearrangement joins TRBV30 to TRBJ1-5, with D unclear. This CDR3 spans 15 amino acids. Trimming pared 0 bases from V and 2 bases from J, leaving 11 bases between. Germline CDR1 and CDR2: GTSNPN and SVGIG (reference sequence).

The rearrangement uses TRBV7-2 and TRBJ1-5, with a weak D call TRBD1 (6 bases). With 0 bases removed from V and 3 bases from J, the gap between germline ends came to 9 bases. Germline V CDR1 and CDR2: SGHTA, FQGNSA. The CDR3 covers 15 residues. CDR3 residues: CASSLAGGVNQPQHF. As DNA, the CDR3 is TGTGCCAGCAGCTTAGCAGGGGGAGTCAATCAGCCCCAGCATTTT.

This rearrangement joins TRBV21-1 to TRBJ1-1; no check of the table's D call, TRBD1, against the DNA was made. TRBV21-1 is a listed pseudogene. The CDR3 has 16 amino acids. Written as DNA, the CDR3 is TGTGCCAGCAGCCCTAAGGGTACAGGGCCTGACACTGAAGCTTTCTTT. It specifies CASSPKGTGPDTEAFF.

The gene calls are TRBV18 and TRBJ1-6, with a tentative D call TRBD1 (5 bases). The germline V and J ends were trimmed by 3 bases and 8 bases, with 8 bases remaining between them. CDR1 is KGHSH, CDR2 LQKENI, per germline. The CDR3 sequence is 13 residues long. The CDR3 here is CASSPLGDSPLHF. CDR3 nucleotides: TGTGCCAGCTCACCCCTAGGGGATTCACCCCTCCACTTT.

This sequence joins TRBV19 and TRBJ1-2; D call uncertain. There are 16 residues in the CDR3. V was pared by 5 bases and J by 5 bases, with 21 bases between. CDR1 and CDR2 (germline): LNHDA, SQIVND (reference sequence). The CDR3 bases are TGTGCCAGTAGTCCGACTCGACTTCAGCGGGAGTATGGCTACACCTTC. It codes for CASSPTRLQREYGYTF.

The V gene is TRBV9, the J gene TRBJ2-1; perhaps TRBD1 as D (5 bases). The CDR3 totals 15 residues. With 0 bases removed from V and 7 bases from J, the gap between germline ends came to 14 bases. The V gene's germline CDR1 is SGDLS and CDR2 YYNGEE. Here the CDR3 DNA reads TGTGCCAGCAGCGTAGCTGAGTGGGGCCGGAATGAGCAGTTCTTC. Translated: CASSVAEWGRNEQFF.

The genes are TRBV24-1 and TRBJ1-2, with 7 bases identical to TRBD1. The length of the CDR3 is 13 residues. Germline V gene lookup returns CDR1 KGHDR and CDR2 SFDVKD. V gave up 3 bases and J gave up 8 bases; unmatched junction bases: 5. CDR3 bases: TGTGCCACCAGTGATCAGGGGGTGGAAGGCTACACCTTC. This gives the protein CATSDQGVEGYTF.

The chain combines TRBV21-1 with TRBJ1-2; the listed D gene, TRBD1, was not tested against the DNA. TRBV21-1 is designated a pseudogene. The CDR3 runs to 16 residues. CDR3 nucleotides: TGTGCCAGCAGCAAAGTTTCGGCAGGGTGGGGTTATGGCTACACCTTC. Protein: CASSKVSAGWGYGYTF.

This chain joins TRBV5-4 and TRBJ2-3; weak D call: TRBD1 (6 bases). V was cut by 2 bases and J by 0 bases, with 13 bases left in between. Germline V gene sequence: CDR1 SGHNT, CDR2 YYREEE (reference sequence). This CDR3 spans 16 amino acids. In DNA form, the CDR3 reads TGTGCCAGCAGCTTAATGACAGGCCGCAGCACAGATACGCAGTATTTT. It translates to CASSLMTGRSTDTQYF.

V and J are TRBV10-3 and TRBJ1-5; no clear D gene. CDR3 length: 16 amino acids. Germline loops: CDR1 ENHRY, CDR2 SYGVKD. V was shortened by 0 bases and J by 3 bases, with 12 bases between the two germline ends. Written as DNA, the CDR3 is TGTGCCATCAGTGAGTCGTTGGCGAGGGACAATCAGCCCCAGCATTTT. It codes for CAISESLARDNQPQHF.